The clone carrying this TCR beta chain was observed a handful of times. V lost 4 bases, J lost 2 bases, and 9 bases stayed unmatched. Germline V gives CDR1 SGDLS, CDR2 YYNGEE. This CDR3 region has 15 residues. The data were taken from a study of blood T cell repertoires in COVID-19. Background on the study: Material from acute and convalescent COVID-19 was sourced from the United States, Italy and Spain. In each case, the material was cDNA or gDNA derived from T cells, B-cell-depleted T cells, or PBMCs.

Residents of approximately 25 US areas, aged roughly 18 to 89 years, made up the participants. Cohort 3 donors counted as recovered after two negative PCRs, clearance, or resolved symptoms. TCRdb keeps only in-frame clones here, not all; method: immunoSEQ multiplex PCR. The profile covers roughly 250,000 clones, with about 93% appearing a single time and approximately 2% taken by the ten largest. The sample taken for sequencing was PBMCs or T cells enriched from blood (not recorded which). The source of this sequence is a woman aged 18 to 35 who had recovered from COVID-19. The chain has TRBV9 and TRBJ2-7; TRBD1 agrees at 7 bases. CDR3 sequence (DNA): TGTGCCAGCAGCCGGGATCCGGGACAGACCTACGAGCAGTACTTC. As protein: CASSRDPGQTYEQYF. The variable domain in full, with the rest retrieved from reference TRBV9 and TRBJ2-7, is DSGVTQTPKHLITATGQRVTLRCSPRSGDLSVYWYQQSLDQGLQFLIQYYNGEERAKGNILERFSAQQFPDLHSELNLSSLELGDSALYFCASSRDPGQTYEQYFGPGTRLTVT.